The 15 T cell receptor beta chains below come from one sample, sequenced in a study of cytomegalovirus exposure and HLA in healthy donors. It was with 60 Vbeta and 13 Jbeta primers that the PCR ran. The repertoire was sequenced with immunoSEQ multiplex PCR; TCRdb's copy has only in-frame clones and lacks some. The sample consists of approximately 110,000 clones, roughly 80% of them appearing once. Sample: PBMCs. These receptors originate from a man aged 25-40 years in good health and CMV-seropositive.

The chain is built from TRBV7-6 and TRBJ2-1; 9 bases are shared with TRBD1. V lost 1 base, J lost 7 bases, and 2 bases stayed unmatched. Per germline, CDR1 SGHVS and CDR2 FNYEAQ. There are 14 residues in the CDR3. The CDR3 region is CASSLVQGANEQFF. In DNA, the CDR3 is TGTGCCAGCAGCTTAGTACAGGGGGCTAATGAGCAGTTCTTC.

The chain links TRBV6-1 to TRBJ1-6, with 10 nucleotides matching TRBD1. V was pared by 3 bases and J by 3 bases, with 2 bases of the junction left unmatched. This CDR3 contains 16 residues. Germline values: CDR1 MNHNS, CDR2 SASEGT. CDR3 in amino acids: CASSETGGFYNSPLHF. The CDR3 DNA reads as TGTGCCAGCAGTGAGACAGGGGGCTTCTATAATTCACCCCTCCACTTT.

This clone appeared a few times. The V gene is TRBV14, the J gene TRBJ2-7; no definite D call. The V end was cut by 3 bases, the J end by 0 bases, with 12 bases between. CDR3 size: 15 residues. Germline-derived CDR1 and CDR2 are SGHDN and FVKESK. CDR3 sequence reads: CASSHPWLGSYEQYF. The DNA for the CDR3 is TGTGCCAGCAGCCATCCCTGGCTTGGCTCCTACGAGCAGTACTTC.

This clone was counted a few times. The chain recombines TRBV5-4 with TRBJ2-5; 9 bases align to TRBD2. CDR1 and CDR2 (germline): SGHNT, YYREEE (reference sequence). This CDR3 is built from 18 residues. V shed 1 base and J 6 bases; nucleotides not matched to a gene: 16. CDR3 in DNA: TGTGCCAGCAGCTTGCGTGTTGAAAGTCGGACTAGCGCTCAGACCCAGTACTTC. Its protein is CASSLRVESRTSAQTQYF.

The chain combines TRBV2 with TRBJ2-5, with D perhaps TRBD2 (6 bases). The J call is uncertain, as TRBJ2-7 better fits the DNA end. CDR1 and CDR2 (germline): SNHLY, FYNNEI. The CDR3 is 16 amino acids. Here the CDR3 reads CASARDWGSRGYEQYF. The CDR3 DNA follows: TGTGCCAGCGCGCGGGACTGGGGGTCCCGGGGGTACGAGCAGTACTTC.

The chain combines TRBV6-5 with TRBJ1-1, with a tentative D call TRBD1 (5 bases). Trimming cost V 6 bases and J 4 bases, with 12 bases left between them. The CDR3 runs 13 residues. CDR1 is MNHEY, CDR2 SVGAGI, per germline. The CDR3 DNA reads TGTGCCAGCAGCAACATGGGGGGCACTGAAGCTTTCTTT. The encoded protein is CASSNMGGTEAFF.

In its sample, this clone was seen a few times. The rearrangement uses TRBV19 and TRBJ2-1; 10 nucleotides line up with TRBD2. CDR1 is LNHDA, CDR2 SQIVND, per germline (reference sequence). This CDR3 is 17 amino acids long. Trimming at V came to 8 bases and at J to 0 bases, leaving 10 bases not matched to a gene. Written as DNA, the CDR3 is TGTGCCAGTGGACGAATAGCGGGGGGAAGCTCCTACAATGAGCAGTTCTTC. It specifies CASGRIAGGSSYNEQFF.

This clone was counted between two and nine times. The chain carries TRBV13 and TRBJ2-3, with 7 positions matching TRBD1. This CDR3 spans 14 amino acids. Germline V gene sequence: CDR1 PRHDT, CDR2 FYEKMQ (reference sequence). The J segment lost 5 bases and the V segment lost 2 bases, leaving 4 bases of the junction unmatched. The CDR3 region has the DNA TGTGCCAGCAGCTTAAGGGGGCAGGAAGATACGCAGTATTTT. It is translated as CASSLRGQEDTQYF.

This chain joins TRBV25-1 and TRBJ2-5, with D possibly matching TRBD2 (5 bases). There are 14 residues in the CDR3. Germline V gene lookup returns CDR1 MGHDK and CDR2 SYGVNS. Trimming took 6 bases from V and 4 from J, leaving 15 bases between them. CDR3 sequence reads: CASRDSGSGETQYF. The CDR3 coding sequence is TGTGCCAGCAGGGATAGTGGGAGTGGAGAGACCCAGTACTTC.

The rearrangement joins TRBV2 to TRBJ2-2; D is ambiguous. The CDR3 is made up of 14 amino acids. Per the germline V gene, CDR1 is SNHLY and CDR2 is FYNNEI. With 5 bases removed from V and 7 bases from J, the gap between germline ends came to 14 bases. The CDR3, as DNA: TGTGCCAGCAGTCCGGCCCTAGTTGGCGGGGAGCTGTTTTTT. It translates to CASSPALVGGELFF.

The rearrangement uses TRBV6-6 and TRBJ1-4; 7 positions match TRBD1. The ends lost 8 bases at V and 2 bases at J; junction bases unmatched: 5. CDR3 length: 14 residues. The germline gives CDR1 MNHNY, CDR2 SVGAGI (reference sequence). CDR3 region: CASGQGVTNEKLFF. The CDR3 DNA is TGTGCCAGCGGTCAGGGGGTCACTAATGAAAAACTGTTTTTT.

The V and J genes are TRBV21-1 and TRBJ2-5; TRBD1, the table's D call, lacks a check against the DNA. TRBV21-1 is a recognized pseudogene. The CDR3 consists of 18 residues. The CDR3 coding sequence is TGTGCCAGCAACGCCCCGGGGAAATGGACAGATTCGACGGAGACCCAGTACTTC. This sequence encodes CASNAPGKWTDSTETQYF.

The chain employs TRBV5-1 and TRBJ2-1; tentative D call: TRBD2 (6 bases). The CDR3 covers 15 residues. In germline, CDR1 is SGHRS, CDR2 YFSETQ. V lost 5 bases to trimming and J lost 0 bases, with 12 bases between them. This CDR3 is CASRPTSSSYNEQFF. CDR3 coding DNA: TGCGCCAGCAGGCCCACTAGCAGCTCCTACAATGAGCAGTTCTTC. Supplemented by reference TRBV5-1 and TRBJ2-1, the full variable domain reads KAGVTQTPRYLIKTRGQQVTLSCSPISGHRSVSWYQQTPGQGLQFLFEYFSETQRNKGNFPGRFSGRQFSNSRSEMNVSTLELGDSALYLCASRPTSSSYNEQFFGPGTRLTVL.

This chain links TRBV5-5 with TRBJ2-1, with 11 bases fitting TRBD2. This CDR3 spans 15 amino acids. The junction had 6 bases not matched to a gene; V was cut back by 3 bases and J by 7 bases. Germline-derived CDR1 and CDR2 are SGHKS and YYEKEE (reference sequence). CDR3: CASSSGTSGGNEQFF. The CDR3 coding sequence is TGTGCCAGCAGCTCCGGGACTAGCGGCGGTAATGAGCAGTTCTTC.

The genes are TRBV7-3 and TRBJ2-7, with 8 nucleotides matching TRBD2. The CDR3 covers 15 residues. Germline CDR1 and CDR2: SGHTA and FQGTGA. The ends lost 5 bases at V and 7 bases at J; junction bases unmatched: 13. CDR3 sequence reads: CASSLAGGVGYEQYF. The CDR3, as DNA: TGTGCCAGCAGCCTGGCGGGGGGCGTCGGCTATGAGCAGTACTTC. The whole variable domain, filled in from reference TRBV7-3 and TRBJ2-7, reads GAGVSQTPSNKVTEKGKYVELRCDPISGHTALYWYRQSLGQGPEFLIYFQGTGAADDSGLPNDRFFAVRPEGSVSTLKIQRTERGDSAVYLCASSLAGGVGYEQYFGPGTRLTVT.